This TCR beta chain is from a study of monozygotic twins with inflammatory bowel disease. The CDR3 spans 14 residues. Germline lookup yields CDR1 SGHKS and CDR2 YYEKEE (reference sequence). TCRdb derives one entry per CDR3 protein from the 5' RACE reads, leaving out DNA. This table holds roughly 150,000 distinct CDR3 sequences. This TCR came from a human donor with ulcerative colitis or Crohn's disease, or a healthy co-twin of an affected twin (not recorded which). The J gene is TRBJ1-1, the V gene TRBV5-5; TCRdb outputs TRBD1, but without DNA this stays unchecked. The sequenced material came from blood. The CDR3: CASSLDTGNTEAFF.